This T cell receptor (beta chain) is drawn from a study of naive and memory T cell subsets. This clonotype has a handful of counts. The length of the CDR3 is 14 residues. Germline-derived CDR1 and CDR2 are KGHDR and SFDVKD. V was shortened by 5 bases and J by 3 bases, with 9 bases between the two germline ends. An equimolar mix of two oligonucleotides served as the beta constant-region primer for TRBC1 and TRBC2. TCRdb redid the calling of the UMI-ligation and nested PCR reads with MiXCR, one entry per CDR3 protein. Of about 90,000 distinct CDR3 sequences in the sample, 7% were seen once. The TCR originated in a human donor in good health. The chain joins TRBV24-1 to TRBJ1-4, with D unresolved. Sequencing input: central memory CD4+ T cells from blood. CDR3 coding DNA: TGTGCCACCAGTGGAGAAGGTGCTAATGAAAAACTGTTTTTT. Its translation: CATSGEGANEKLFF.